The source of this T cell receptor beta chain is a study of graft-versus-host responses after intestinal transplantation. At the level of the study: Anti-thymocyte globulin induction, then tacrolimus and steroids for around three years, went to all recipients.

Whole-study findings and limits: When patients had graft-donor T cell macrochimerism, their allografts held high graft-versus-host to host-versus-graft clonal ratios.

Note on this clone: Its antigen remains unknown.

Deletions cut 5 bases from V and 11 bases from J, with 12 bases between. The germline V gene has CDR1 SEHNR and CDR2 FQNEAQ (reference sequence). This CDR3 comprises 11 residues. TCRdb keeps only in-frame clones here, not all; method: immunoSEQ multiplex PCR. Of some 55,000 clones listed, around 90% are singletons. The material was PBMCs, obtained 650 to 680 days after intestinal transplant. The J gene is TRBJ1-1, the V gene TRBV7-9; D remains unclear. This sequence originates from a human patient who received an intestinal transplant, so some T cells may come from the graft donor. The CDR3 protein is CASSTSVGAFF. DNA of the CDR3: TGTGCCAGCAGCACGTCGGTGGGGGCTTTCTTT.